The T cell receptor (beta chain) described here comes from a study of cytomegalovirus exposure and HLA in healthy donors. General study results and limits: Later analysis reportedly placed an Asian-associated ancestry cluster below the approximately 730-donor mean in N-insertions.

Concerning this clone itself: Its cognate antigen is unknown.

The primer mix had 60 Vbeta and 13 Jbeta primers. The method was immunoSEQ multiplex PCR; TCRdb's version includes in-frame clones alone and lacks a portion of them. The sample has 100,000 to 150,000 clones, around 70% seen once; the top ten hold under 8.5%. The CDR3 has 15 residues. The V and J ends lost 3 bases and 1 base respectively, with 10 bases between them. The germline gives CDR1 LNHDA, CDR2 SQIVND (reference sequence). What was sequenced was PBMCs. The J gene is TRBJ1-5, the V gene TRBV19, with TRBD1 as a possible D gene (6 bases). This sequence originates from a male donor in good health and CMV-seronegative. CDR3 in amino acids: CASSIDRSSNQPQHF. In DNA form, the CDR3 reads TGTGCCAGTAGTATTGACAGGTCCAGCAATCAGCCCCAGCATTTT.